These 20 T cell receptor beta chains share one sample of origin, sequenced in a study of blood T cells in healthy people across ages. A sample-barcoded 5' primer and a J-beta primer mix were used in a second PCR of about 6 to 11 cycles. TCRdb reprocessed the 5' RACE reads via MiXCR and lists one record per CDR3 protein. The sample has over 600,000 distinct CDR3 sequences; about half are singletons. Material for sequencing was blood. The receptors were gathered from a man older than 75 in good health.

This clonotype has a handful of counts. The chain recombines TRBV20-1 with TRBJ2-1; 7 bases are a match to TRBD2. The CDR3 covers 16 residues. V shed 3 bases and J 2 bases; nucleotides not matched to a gene: 10. Germline V CDR1 and CDR2: DFQATT, SNEGSKA (reference sequence). CDR3 bases: TGCAGTGCTAGCCCGATAGCGGGCCCTCCCTACAATGAGCAGTTCTTC. This gives the protein CSASPIAGPPYNEQFF.

The rearrangement uses TRBV11-2 and TRBJ2-5; 7 nucleotides agree with TRBD1. Judging by the DNA end, TRBJ2-7 fits better; the J call may be wrong. The germline gives CDR1 SGHAT, CDR2 FQNNGV. The CDR3 is 15 residues long. The CDR3 sequence is CASSLAWGQLYEQYF. CDR3 bases: TGTGCCAGCAGCTTAGCTTGGGGACAGCTCTACGAGCAGTACTTC.

The chain is built from TRBV12-3 or TRBV12-4 and TRBJ1-2, with 7 bases aligning to TRBD1. This CDR3 spans 16 amino acids. With V trimmed by 2 bases and J by 3 bases, 9 bases remained unmatched. The CDR3 DNA follows: TGTGCCAGCAGTTTAACCCAGGGGGGCGCTGACTATGGCTACACCTTC. This sequence encodes CASSLTQGGADYGYTF.

This clonotype was seen a few times. The V gene is TRBV4-2, the J gene TRBJ2-6, with D unresolved. The germline CDR1 and CDR2 sequences are LGHNA and YNFKEQ. The length of the CDR3 is 15 residues. Trimming left V 1 base short and J 0 bases short, with 4 bases between. CDR3 bases: TGTGCCAGCAGCCAAGCGTTCTCTGGGGCCAACGTCCTGACTTTC. Its protein is CASSQAFSGANVLTF.

Only a few counts were recorded for this clonotype. The chain carries TRBV7-9 and TRBJ2-7, with 7 bases that match TRBD2. The CDR3 is made up of 20 amino acids. Trimming took 5 bases from V and 2 from J; bases not matched to a gene: 24. Per the germline V gene, CDR1 is SEHNR and CDR2 is FQNEAQ (reference sequence). This chain's CDR3 is CASSPSFPRLLAQTTYEQYF. The CDR3 DNA reads TGTGCCAGCAGCCCTTCCTTTCCGCGGCTACTAGCGCAAACAACCTACGAGCAGTACTTC.

This clonotype has just a few counts. The chain is built from TRBV2 and TRBJ2-1; weak D call: TRBD2 (6 bases). This CDR3 has 17 amino acids. The germline CDR1 and CDR2 sequences are SNHLY and FYNNEI. Trimming shortened V by 10 bases and J by 9 bases, and 31 bases separated the two germline ends. The CDR3 reads CATRLAEGRLSSGEQFF. The CDR3, as DNA: TGTGCCACTCGTTTAGCGGAGGGGAGGTTATCGTCCGGTGAGCAGTTCTTC.

This clonotype was counted a single time. The chain links TRBV14 to TRBJ2-3, with 8 nucleotides matching TRBD1. Trimming removed 3 bases from V and 1 base from J; junction bases left unmatched: 6. The CDR3 consists of 16 residues. Germline lookup yields CDR1 SGHDN and CDR2 FVKESK. CDR3 protein: CASSQTGAGGTDTQYF. The CDR3 DNA is TGTGCCAGCAGCCAGACAGGGGCTGGAGGCACAGATACGCAGTATTTT.

This clonotype was observed at least ten times. The chain is built from TRBV7-2 and TRBJ2-7; no clear D. Trimming removed 2 bases from V and 1 base from J, with 6 bases in between. The germline V gene encodes CDR1 SGHTA and CDR2 FQGNSA. The CDR3 runs 13 residues. CDR3 in DNA: TGTGCCAGCAGCTTATCTACTTCCTACGAGCAGTACTTC. Amino acid sequence: CASSLSTSYEQYF.

The chain employs TRBV2 and TRBJ2-3, with no clear D. This CDR3 is 13 amino acids long. In germline, CDR1 is SNHLY, CDR2 FYNNEI. V lost 8 bases, J lost 1 base, and 10 bases lay in between. The CDR3 loop reads CASETAGTDTQYF. In DNA form, the CDR3 reads TGTGCCAGCGAAACGGCAGGCACAGATACGCAGTATTTT.

The V and J genes are TRBV20-1 and TRBJ1-4; no clear D. The ends were cut back, 5 bases at V and 8 bases at J, with 15 bases in the middle. The CDR3 contains 13 residues. CDR1 and CDR2 (germline): DFQATT, SNEGSKA (reference sequence). This CDR3 is CSAPSLPGEKLFF. DNA for the CDR3: TGCAGTGCTCCTAGCCTCCCGGGCGAAAAACTGTTTTTT.

This clonotype was seen a few times. The CDR3 loop reads CASSLLAGFPAGEQYF. The CDR3 DNA sequence: TGTGCCAGCAGTTTACTAGCGGGATTCCCCGCCGGGGAGCAGTACTTC. This chain uses TRBV12-3 or TRBV12-4 with TRBJ2-7; TRBD2 matches at 9 bases. The CDR3 runs to 16 residues. V trimming: 2 bases; J trimming: 7 bases; junction bases outside the gene matches: 12.

The chain has TRBV18 and TRBJ2-7, with D perhaps matching TRBD1 or TRBD2 (5 bases each). The CDR3 contains 14 residues. From germline, CDR1 is KGHSH and CDR2 LQKENI. V was trimmed by 4 bases and J by 4 bases, leaving 14 bases between them. Here the CDR3 reads CASSLGTDKYEQYF. The CDR3 DNA follows: TGTGCCAGCTCACTCGGGACGGACAAATACGAGCAGTACTTC.

The chain joins TRBV28 to TRBJ1-3; D is ambiguous. This CDR3 contains 16 residues. In germline, CDR1 is MDHEN, CDR2 SYDVKM. V lost 6 bases to trimming and J lost 0 bases, with 15 bases between them. In DNA form, the CDR3 reads TGTGCCAGCAGCCCCTCCACATGGATCTCTGGAAACACCATATATTTT. Translated, it gives CASSPSTWISGNTIYF.

This rearrangement joins TRBV4-3 to TRBJ2-1; no clear D. The J call is uncertain, as TRBJ2-7 better fits the DNA end. The CDR3 is 15 residues long. CDR1 and CDR2 (germline): LGHNA, YSLEER. Here the CDR3 DNA reads TGCGCCAGCAGCCAAGATTATAACAGAAACAATGAGCAGTACTTC. Its protein is CASSQDYNRNNEQYF.

The sample holds a few counts of this clonotype. The rearrangement links TRBV5-1 to TRBJ2-1; tentative D call: TRBD2 (5 bases). CDR1 SGHRS and CDR2 YFSETQ come from the germline V gene. Between the trimmed V and J ends, which lost 0 bases and 0 bases, there was a span of 10 bases. The CDR3 is 16 amino acids. Here the CDR3 DNA reads TGCGCCAGCAGCTTGGGGGCGGGTAGCTCCTACAATGAGCAGTTCTTC. The encoded protein is CASSLGAGSSYNEQFF.

The CDR3 region is CASSLGRTRETQYF. The CDR3 DNA reads TGTGCCAGCAGCTTAGGTAGAACGAGGGAGACCCAGTACTTC. The chain has TRBV7-6 and TRBJ2-7; D gene unclear. The J call is doubtful: the DNA matches TRBJ2-5 better. The CDR3 extends over 14 amino acids. The V gene's germline CDR1 is SGHVS and CDR2 FNYEAQ.

Only one count was recorded for this clonotype. Germline and junction disagree at one end, which may indicate a read error. The chain combines TRBV29-1 with TRBJ1-4; D uncertain. Germline lookup yields CDR1 SQVTM and CDR2 ANQGSEA. CDR3 size: 13 residues. The CDR3: CCVEGSEDEKLFF. The CDR3, as DNA: TGCTGCGTTGAAGGCTCGGAGGATGAAAAACTGTTTTTT.

This chain links TRBV7-9 with TRBJ2-3, with D unresolved. V was pared by 11 bases and J by 6 bases, with 15 bases between. Per the germline V gene, CDR1 is SEHNR and CDR2 is FQNEAQ (reference sequence). CDR3 size: 12 residues. The CDR3 DNA reads TGTGCCCAGACGACCCTCATGGATACGCAGTATTTT. Translated, it gives CAQTTLMDTQYF.

In the case of this clonotype: At one boundary the junction diverges from the germline segment, which might be a read error. The V gene is TRBV20-1, the J gene TRBJ1-2; possible D gene TRBD1, 6 bases. The CDR3 length is 14 residues. Germline CDR1 DFQATT, CDR2 SNEGSKA (reference sequence). DNA of the CDR3: TGCAGTGCCAAAGGCACAGGGACTCCCGATGGCCACACCTTC. Translated, it gives CSAKGTGTPDGHTF.

Comment on this clonotype: The junction shows a germline mismatch at one end, possibly a read error. The V call is TRBV5-1, the J call TRBJ2-7; 13 nucleotides match TRBD2. The CDR3 extends over 15 amino acids. The V gene's germline CDR1 is SGHRS and CDR2 YFSETQ. The CDR3 bases are TGTGCCAGCAGCCCCGGGACTAGCGGGATTAACGAGCAGTACTTC. It specifies CASSPGTSGINEQYF.